These 8 T cell receptor beta chains originate from one sample sequenced in a study of blood T cell repertoires in COVID-19. Generated by immunoSEQ multiplex PCR, the TCRdb table keeps only in-frame clones and is missing some. The top ten hold 10% to 11% of the sample, which has 200,000 to 250,000 clones, around 90% seen once. Sequencing was done on a sample of PBMCs or T cells enriched from blood (not recorded which). The receptors come from a man aged 25 to 40 who had recovered from COVID-19.

The CDR3: CASSGTGSLQPQHF. The CDR3 region has the DNA TGTGCCAGCAGTGGGACAGGGAGTTTGCAGCCCCAGCATTTT. The J gene is TRBJ1-5, the V gene TRBV2; TRBD1 matches 8 bases. V lost 4 bases and J lost 7; bases outside the gene matches: 6. CDR1 SNHLY and CDR2 FYNNEI come from the germline V gene. The CDR3 is 14 amino acids.

The chain carries TRBV28 and TRBJ1-6, with a tentative D call TRBD1 (5 bases). V lost 3 bases to trimming and J lost 6 bases, with 21 bases between them. The CDR3 extends over 18 amino acids. The germline CDR1 and CDR2 sequences are MDHEN and SYDVKM. CDR3 DNA sequence: TGTGCCAGCAGTTTGCGGGGGTCGGGTTTCGGCTTTAATTCACCCCTCCACTTT. Translating it yields CASSLRGSGFGFNSPLHF.

This chain joins TRBV4-2 and TRBJ1-5; the match to TRBD1 covers 9 bases. The CDR3 consists of 17 residues. J gave up 5 bases and V 0 bases, and 8 bases lay outside the gene matches. Germline V gene data show CDR1 as LGHNA and CDR2 as YNFKEQ. The CDR3: CASSQDLTGGADQPQHF. The CDR3 coding sequence is TGTGCCAGCAGCCAAGACCTTACAGGGGGCGCCGATCAGCCCCAGCATTTT.

This clone showed up many times. V and J are TRBV5-4 and TRBJ1-6; no firm D call. The V gene lost 3 bases and the J gene lost 6 bases, with 7 bases spanning the gap. The CDR3 has 13 amino acids. Germline V lookup: CDR1 SGHNT, CDR2 YYREEE (reference sequence). CDR3 nucleotide sequence: TGTGCCAGCAGCTCGTGGGCTAATTCACCCCTCCACTTT. Translating gives CASSSWANSPLHF.

The V gene is TRBV7-7, the J gene TRBJ2-1; TRBD2 aligns across 10 bases. The CDR3 extends over 15 amino acids. The germline V gene encodes CDR1 SSHAT and CDR2 FNYEAQ (reference sequence). The junction had 8 bases not matched to a gene; V was cut back by 3 bases and J by 9 bases. CDR3 nucleotide sequence: TGTGCCAGCAGCTTCTTACCTAGCGGGAGTGGTGAGCAGTTCTTC. It is translated as CASSFLPSGSGEQFF.

J is TRBJ2-1 and V is TRBV28; D is possibly TRBD2 (7 bases). Trimming removed 7 bases from V and 8 bases from J, with 15 bases in between. The CDR3 is made up of 13 amino acids. CDR1 is MDHEN, CDR2 SYDVKM, per germline. Here the CDR3 reads CASMGGGSDEQFF. In nucleotides, the CDR3 is TGTGCCAGCATGGGAGGGGGTTCTGATGAGCAGTTCTTC.

The chain recombines TRBV19 with TRBJ1-2; 10 positions agree with TRBD1. CDR3 length equals 17 residues. V shed 2 bases and J 4 bases; nucleotides not matched to a gene: 10. Germline-derived CDR1 and CDR2 are LNHDA and SQIVND (reference sequence). CDR3 amino acids: CASSIRQGASSGYGYTF. The CDR3 coding sequence is TGTGCCAGTAGTATAAGACAGGGGGCTTCGTCTGGCTATGGCTACACCTTC.

The genes are TRBV12-3 or TRBV12-4 and TRBJ1-1; 7 bases are a match to TRBD1. The CDR3 has 13 residues. With 5 bases clipped from V and 8 bases from J, the junction kept 8 bases outside the gene matches. The DNA of the CDR3 is TGTGCCAGCAGTCGTACCGGGACAGAGGAAGCTTTCTTT. Protein sequence: CASSRTGTEEAFF.